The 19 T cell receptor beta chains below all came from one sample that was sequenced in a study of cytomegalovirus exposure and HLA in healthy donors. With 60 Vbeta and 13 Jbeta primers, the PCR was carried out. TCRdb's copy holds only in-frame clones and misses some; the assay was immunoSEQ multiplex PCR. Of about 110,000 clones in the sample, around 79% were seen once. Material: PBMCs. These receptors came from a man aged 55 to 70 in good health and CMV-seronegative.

CDR3 protein: CASGGQGTETQYF. The CDR3 bases are TGCGCCAGCGGAGGACAGGGGACGGAGACCCAGTACTTC. The J gene is TRBJ2-5, the V gene TRBV5-1, with TRBD1 matching 9 bases. This CDR3 has 13 residues. Trimming at V came to 7 bases and at J to 5 bases, leaving 6 bases not matched to a gene. CDR1 is SGHRS and CDR2 is YFSETQ in the germline V gene.

The CDR3 region is CAWKVRGQGLYEQYV. CDR3 nucleotide sequence: TGTGCCTGGAAGGTAAGGGGGCAGGGGCTCTACGAGCAGTACGTC. J is TRBJ2-7 and V is TRBV30; 7 bases agree with TRBD1. V was clipped by 4 bases and J by 3 bases; unmatched bases: 12. Germline V gives CDR1 GTSNPN, CDR2 SVGIG (reference sequence). CDR3 length equals 15 residues.

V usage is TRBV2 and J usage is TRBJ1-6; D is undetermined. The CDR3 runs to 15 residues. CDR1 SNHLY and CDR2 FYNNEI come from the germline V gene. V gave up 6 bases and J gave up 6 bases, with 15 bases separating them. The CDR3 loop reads CASRLSGPFNSPLHF. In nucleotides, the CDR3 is TGTGCCAGCAGGCTGAGTGGTCCATTTAATTCACCCCTCCACTTT.

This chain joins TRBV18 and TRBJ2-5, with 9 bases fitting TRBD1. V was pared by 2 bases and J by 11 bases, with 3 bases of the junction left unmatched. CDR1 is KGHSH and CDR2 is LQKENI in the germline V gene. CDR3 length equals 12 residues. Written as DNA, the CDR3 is TGTGCCAGCTCACCAATGGGACAGGGTCAGTACTTC. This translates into CASSPMGQGQYF.

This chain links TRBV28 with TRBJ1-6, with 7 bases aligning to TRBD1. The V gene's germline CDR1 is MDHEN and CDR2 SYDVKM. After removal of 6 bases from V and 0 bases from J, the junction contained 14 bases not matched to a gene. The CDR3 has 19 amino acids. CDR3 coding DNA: TGTGCCAGCAGAACAAAGGGGGCAGGAACGATCTCCTATAATTCACCCCTCCACTTT. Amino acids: CASRTKGAGTISYNSPLHF.

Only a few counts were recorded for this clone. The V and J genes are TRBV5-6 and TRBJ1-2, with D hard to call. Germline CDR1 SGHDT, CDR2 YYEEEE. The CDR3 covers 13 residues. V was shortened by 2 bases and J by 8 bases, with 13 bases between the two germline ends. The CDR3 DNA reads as TGTGCCAGCAGCTTCGGGTTCCGGGAGGGCTACACCTTC. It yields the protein CASSFGFREGYTF. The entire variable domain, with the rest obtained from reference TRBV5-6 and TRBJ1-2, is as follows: DAGVTQSPTHLIKTRGQQVTLRCSPKSGHDTVSWYQQALGQGPQFIFQYYEEEERQRGNFPDRFSGHQFPNYSSELNVNALLLGDSALYLCASSFGFREGYTFGSGTRLTVV.

CDR3 sequence (DNA): TGCGCCAGCAGCTCCATGGACAGAGCCCAAGAGACCCAGTACTTC. This encodes CASSSMDRAQETQYF. The chain employs TRBV5-1 and TRBJ2-5; perhaps TRBD1 as D (6 bases). This CDR3 spans 15 amino acids. Germline lookup yields CDR1 SGHRS and CDR2 YFSETQ. Between the trimmed V and J ends, which lost 3 bases and 1 base, there was a span of 13 bases. Using reference TRBV5-1 and TRBJ2-5 for the parts outside the CDR3, the full variable domain is KAGVTQTPRYLIKTRGQQVTLSCSPISGHRSVSWYQQTPGQGLQFLFEYFSETQRNKGNFPGRFSGRQFSNSRSEMNVSTLELGDSALYLCASSSMDRAQETQYFGPGTRLLVL.

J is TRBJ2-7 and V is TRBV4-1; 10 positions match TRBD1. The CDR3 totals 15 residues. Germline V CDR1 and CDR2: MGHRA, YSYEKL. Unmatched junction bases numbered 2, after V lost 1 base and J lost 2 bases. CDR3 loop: CASSQAGTGAYEQYV. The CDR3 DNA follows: TGCGCCAGCAGCCAAGCGGGGACAGGGGCCTACGAGCAGTACGTC.

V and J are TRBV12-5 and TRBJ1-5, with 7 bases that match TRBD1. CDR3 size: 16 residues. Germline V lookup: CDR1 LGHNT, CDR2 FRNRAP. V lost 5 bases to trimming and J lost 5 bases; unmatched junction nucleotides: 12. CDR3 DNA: TGTGCTAGTGGTGTCCTCGTCGGGACAGCCGATCAGCCCCAGCATTTT. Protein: CASGVLVGTADQPQHF.

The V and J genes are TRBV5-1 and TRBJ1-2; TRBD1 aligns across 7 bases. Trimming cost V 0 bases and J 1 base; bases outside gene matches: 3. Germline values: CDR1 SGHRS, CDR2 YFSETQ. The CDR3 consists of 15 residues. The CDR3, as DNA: TGCGCCAGCAGCTTGGTCGGGACAGATAACTATGGCTACACCTTC. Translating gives CASSLVGTDNYGYTF.

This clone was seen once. DNA of the CDR3: TGTGCCAGCGCTCAGGGAGGATATGGAAACACCATATATTTT. This codes for CASAQGGYGNTIYF. The J gene is TRBJ1-3, the V gene TRBV6-5, with a possible D match to TRBD1 (5 bases). The V gene lost 8 bases and the J gene lost 3 bases, with 14 bases spanning the gap. The CDR3 contains 14 residues. The germline V gene has CDR1 MNHEY and CDR2 SVGAGI.

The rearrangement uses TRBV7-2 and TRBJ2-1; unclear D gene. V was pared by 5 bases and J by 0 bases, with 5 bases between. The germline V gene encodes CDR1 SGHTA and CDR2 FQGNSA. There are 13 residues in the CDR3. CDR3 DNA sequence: TGTGCCAGCAGCCCGAGCTCCTACAATGAGCAGTTCTTC. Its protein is CASSPSSYNEQFF.

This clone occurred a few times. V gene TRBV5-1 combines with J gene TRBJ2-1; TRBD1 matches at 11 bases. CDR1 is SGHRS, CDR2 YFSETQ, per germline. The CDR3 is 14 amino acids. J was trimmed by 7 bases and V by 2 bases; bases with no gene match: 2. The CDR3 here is CASSFGQGANEQFF. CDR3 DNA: TGCGCCAGCAGCTTTGGACAGGGGGCAAATGAGCAGTTCTTC. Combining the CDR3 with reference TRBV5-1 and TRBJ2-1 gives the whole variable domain KAGVTQTPRYLIKTRGQQVTLSCSPISGHRSVSWYQQTPGQGLQFLFEYFSETQRNKGNFPGRFSGRQFSNSRSEMNVSTLELGDSALYLCASSFGQGANEQFFGPGTRLTVL.

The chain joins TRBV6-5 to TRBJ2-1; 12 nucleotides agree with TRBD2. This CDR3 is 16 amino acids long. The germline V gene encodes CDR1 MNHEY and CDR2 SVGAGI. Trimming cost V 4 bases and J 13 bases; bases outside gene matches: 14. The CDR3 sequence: CASSSMSGLAGGIQFF. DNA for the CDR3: TGTGCCAGCAGTTCAATGTCAGGGCTAGCGGGGGGGATTCAGTTCTTC.

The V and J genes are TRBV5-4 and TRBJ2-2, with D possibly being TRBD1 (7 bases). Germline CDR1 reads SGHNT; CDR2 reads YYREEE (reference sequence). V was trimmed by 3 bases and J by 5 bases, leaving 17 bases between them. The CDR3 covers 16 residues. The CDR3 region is CASSSGGTAMTGELFF. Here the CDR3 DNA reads TGTGCCAGCAGCTCAGGGGGGACCGCGATGACCGGGGAGCTGTTTTTT.

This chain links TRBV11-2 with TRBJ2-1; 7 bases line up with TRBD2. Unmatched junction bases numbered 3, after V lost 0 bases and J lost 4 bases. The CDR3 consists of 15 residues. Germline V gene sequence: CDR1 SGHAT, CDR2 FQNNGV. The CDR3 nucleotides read TGTGCCAGCAGCTTAGAAGCTAGCGGTTACAATGAGCAGTTCTTC. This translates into CASSLEASGYNEQFF.

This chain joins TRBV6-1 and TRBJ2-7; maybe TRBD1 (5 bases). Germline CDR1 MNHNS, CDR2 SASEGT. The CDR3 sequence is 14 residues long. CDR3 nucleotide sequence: TGTGGGCACTCCAGGGCACCTCCCCCCTACGAGCAGTACTTC. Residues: CGHSRAPPPYEQYF.

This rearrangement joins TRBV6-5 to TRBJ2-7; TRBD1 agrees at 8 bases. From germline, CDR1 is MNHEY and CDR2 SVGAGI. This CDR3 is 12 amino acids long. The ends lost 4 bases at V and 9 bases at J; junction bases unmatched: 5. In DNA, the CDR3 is TGTGCCAGCAGTTCTCGACAGGGGCGGCAGTACGTC. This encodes CASSSRQGRQYV.

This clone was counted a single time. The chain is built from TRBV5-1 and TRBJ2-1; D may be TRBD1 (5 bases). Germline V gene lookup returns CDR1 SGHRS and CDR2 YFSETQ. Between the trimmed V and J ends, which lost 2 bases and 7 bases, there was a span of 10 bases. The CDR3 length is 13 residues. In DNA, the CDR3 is TGCGCCAGCAGCTTTCGACAGCGTAATGAGCAGTTCTTC. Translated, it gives CASSFRQRNEQFF.